Listed here is a single T cell receptor beta chain. The antigen is undetermined. Assay used: immunoSEQ multiplex PCR; TCRdb lists only in-frame clones, some missing. The sample has over 100,000 clones; 85% to 90% are singletons. This record belongs to a study of cytomegalovirus exposure and HLA in healthy donors. Germline lookup yields CDR1 SGHNT and CDR2 YENEEA. Trimming stripped 5 bases from V and 4 bases from J, with 11 bases between. The CDR3 length is 13 residues. General observations from the study: According to a later analysis, TCR clusters from the first cohort tended to co-occur in the 120 or so validation repertoires. Reportedly, cytomegalovirus status was diagnosed with high sensitivity and specificity. Through in vitro validation, a few CMV-associated chains were shown to be specific for CMV antigens.

The sequence was collected from a young woman in good health and CMV-seronegative. Sequenced: PBMCs. This sequence joins TRBV11-3 and TRBJ2-5; no firm D call. DNA for the CDR3: TGTGCCAGCAGCGGAGCCTCAACAGAGACCCAGTACTTC. Its protein product is CASSGASTETQYF. Based on the CDR3 plus reference TRBV11-3 and TRBJ2-5, the full variable domain is EAGVVQSPRYKIIEKKQPVAFWCNPISGHNTLYWYLQNLGQGPELLIRYENEEAVDDSQLPKDRFSAERLKGVDSTLKIQPAELGDSAVYLCASSGASTETQYFGPGTRLLVL.